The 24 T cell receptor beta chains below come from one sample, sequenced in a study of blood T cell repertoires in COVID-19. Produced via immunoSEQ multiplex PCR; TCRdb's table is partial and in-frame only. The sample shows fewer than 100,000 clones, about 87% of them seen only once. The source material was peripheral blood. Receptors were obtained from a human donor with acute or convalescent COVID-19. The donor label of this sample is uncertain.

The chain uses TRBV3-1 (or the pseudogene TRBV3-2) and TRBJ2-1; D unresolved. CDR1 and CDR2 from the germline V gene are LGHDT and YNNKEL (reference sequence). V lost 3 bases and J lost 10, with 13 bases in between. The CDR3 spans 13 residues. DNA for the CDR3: TGTGCCAGCAGCCACACAGAACCCAGGGAGCAGTTCTTC. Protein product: CASSHTEPREQFF.

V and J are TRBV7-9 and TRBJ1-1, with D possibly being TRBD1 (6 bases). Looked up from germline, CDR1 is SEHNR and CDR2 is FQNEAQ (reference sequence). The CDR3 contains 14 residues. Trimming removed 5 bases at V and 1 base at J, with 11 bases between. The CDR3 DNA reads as TGTGCCAGCAGCCCGATACAGGGGAACACTGAAGCTTTCTTT. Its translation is CASSPIQGNTEAFF.

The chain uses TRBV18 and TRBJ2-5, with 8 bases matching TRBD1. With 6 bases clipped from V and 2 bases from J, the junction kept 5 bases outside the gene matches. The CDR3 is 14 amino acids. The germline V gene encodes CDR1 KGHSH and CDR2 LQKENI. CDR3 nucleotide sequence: TGTGCCAGCTCCTCGGGACAGGCACAAGAGACCCAGTACTTC. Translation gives CASSSGQAQETQYF.

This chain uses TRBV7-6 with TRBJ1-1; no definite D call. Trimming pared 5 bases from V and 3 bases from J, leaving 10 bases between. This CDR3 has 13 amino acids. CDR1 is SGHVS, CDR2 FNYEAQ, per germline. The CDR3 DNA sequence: TGTGCCAGCAGCCAGAACCGTGACACTGAAGCTTTCTTT. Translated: CASSQNRDTEAFF.

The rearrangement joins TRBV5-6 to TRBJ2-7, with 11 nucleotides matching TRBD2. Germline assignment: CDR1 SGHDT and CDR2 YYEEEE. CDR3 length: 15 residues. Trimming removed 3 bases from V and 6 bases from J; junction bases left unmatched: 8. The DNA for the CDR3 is TGTGCCAGCAGCTCCTATAGCGGGGGGGATCGCGAGCAGTACTTC. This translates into CASSSYSGGDREQYF.

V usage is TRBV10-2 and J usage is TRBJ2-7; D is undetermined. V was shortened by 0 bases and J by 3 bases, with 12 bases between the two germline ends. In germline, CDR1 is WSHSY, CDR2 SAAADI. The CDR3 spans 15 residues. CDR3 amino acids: CASSESGPLGYEQYF. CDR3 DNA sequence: TGCGCCAGCAGTGAGTCGGGCCCCTTAGGCTACGAGCAGTACTTC.

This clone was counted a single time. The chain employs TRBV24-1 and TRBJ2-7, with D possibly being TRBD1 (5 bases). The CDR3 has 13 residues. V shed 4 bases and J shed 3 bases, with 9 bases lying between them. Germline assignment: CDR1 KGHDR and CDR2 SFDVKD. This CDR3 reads CATSDRTHYEQYF. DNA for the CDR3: TGTGCCACCAGTGACCGGACACACTACGAGCAGTACTTC.

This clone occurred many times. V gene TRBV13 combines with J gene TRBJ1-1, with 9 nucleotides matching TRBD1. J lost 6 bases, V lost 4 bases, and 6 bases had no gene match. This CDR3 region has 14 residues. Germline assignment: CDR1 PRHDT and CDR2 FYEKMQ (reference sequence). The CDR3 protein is CASSSEGQGPEAFF. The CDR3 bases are TGTGCCAGCAGCTCAGAGGGACAGGGACCTGAAGCTTTCTTT. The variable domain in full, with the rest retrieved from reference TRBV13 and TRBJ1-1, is AAGVIQSPRHLIKEKRETATLKCYPIPRHDTVYWYQQGPGQDPQFLISFYEKMQSDKGSIPDRFSAQQFSDYHSELNMSSLELGDSALYFCASSSEGQGPEAFFGQGTRLTVV.

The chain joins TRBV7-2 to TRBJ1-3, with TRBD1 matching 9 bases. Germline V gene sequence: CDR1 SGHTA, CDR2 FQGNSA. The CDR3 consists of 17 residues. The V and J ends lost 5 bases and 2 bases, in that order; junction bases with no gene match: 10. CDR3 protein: CASSPSPGTGTGNTIYF. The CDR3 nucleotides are TGTGCCAGCAGCCCAAGTCCCGGGACAGGGACTGGAAACACCATATATTTT. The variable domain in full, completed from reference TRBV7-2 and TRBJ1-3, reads GAGVSQSPSNKVTEKGKDVELRCDPISGHTALYWYRQSLGQGLEFLIYFQGNSAPDKSGLPSDRFSAERTGGSVSTLTIQRTQQEDSAVYLCASSPSPGTGTGNTIYFGEGSWLTVV.

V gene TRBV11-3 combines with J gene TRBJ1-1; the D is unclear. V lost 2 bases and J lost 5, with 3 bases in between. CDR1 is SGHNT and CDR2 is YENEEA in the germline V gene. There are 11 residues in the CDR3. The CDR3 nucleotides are TGTGCCAGCAGCTTATCTACTGAAGCTTTCTTT. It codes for CASSLSTEAFF.

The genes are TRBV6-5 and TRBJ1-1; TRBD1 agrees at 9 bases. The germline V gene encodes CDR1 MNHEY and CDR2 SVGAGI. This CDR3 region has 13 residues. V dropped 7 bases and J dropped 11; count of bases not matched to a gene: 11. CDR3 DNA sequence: TGTGCCAGCACCAATACCGCCGGACAGGGGGCTTTCTTT. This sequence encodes CASTNTAGQGAFF.

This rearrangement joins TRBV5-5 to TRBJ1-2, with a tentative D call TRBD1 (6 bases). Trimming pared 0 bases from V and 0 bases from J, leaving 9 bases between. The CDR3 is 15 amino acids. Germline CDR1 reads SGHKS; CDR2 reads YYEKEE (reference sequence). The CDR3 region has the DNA TGTGCCAGCAGCTTGGGGACAGATCCTAACTATGGCTACACCTTC. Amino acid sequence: CASSLGTDPNYGYTF.

The CDR3: CASSPPQIQPGELFF. The CDR3, as DNA: TGTGCCAGCTCACCACCCCAGATCCAACCCGGGGAGCTGTTTTTT. This chain uses TRBV18 with TRBJ2-2; D ambiguous. The CDR3 consists of 15 residues. The germline gives CDR1 KGHSH, CDR2 LQKENI. V lost 0 bases and J 6 bases, leaving 11 bases between the germline ends.

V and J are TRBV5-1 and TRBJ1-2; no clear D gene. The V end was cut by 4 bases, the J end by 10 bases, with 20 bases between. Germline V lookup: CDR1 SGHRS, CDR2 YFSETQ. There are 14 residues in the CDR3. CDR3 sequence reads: CASSKTPGSIDYTF. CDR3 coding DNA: TGCGCCAGCAGCAAGACGCCGGGTTCTATCGACTACACCTTC.

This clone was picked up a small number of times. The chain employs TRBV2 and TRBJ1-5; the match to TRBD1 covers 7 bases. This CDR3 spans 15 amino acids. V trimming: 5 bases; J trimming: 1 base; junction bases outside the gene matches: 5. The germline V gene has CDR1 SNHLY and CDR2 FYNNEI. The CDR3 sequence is CASSRSGGSNQPQHF. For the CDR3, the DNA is TGTGCCAGCAGTAGGTCAGGGGGAAGCAATCAGCCCCAGCATTTT.

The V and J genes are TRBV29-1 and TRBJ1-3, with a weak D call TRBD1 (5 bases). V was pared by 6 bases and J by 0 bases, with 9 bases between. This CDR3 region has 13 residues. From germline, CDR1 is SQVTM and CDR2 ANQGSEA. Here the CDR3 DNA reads TGCAGCGTCCGACAGAGCTCTGGAAACACCATATATTTT. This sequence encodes CSVRQSSGNTIYF.

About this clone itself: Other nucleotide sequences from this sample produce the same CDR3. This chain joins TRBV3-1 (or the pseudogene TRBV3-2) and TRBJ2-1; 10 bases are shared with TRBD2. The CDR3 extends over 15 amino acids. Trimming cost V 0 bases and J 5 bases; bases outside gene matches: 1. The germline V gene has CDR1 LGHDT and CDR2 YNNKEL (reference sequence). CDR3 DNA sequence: TGTGCCAGCAGCCAAGATAGCGGGGGGCACAATGAGCAGTTCTTC. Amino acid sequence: CASSQDSGGHNEQFF.

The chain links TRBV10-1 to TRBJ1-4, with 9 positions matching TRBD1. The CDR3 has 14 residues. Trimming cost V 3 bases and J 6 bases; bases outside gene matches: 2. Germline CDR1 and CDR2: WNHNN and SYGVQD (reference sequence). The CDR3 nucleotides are TGCGCCAGCAGTGATCGGACAGGGGATGAAAAACTGTTTTTT. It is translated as CASSDRTGDEKLFF.

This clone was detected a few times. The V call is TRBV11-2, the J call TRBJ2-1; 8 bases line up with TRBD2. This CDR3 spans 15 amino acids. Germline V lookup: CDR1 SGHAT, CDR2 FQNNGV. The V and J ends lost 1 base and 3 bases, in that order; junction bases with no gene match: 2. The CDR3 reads CASSLGTSHYNEQFF. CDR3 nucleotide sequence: TGTGCCAGCAGCTTAGGGACTAGCCACTACAATGAGCAGTTCTTC.

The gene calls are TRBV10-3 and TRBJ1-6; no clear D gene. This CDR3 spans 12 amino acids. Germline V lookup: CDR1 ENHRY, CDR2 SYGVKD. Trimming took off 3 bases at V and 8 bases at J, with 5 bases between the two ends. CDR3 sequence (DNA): TGTGCCATCAGTGAACGGGATTCACCCCTCCACTTT. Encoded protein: CAISERDSPLHF.

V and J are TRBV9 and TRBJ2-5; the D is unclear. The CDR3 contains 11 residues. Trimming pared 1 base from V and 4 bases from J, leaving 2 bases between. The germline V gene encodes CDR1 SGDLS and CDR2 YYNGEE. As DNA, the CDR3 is TGTGCCAGCAGCGTACGAGAGACCCAGTACTTC. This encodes CASSVRETQYF.

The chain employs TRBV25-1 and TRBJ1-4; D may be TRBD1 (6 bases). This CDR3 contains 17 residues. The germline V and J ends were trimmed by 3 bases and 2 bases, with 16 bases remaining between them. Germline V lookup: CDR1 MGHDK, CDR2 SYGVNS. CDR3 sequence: CASSETHRQATNEKLFF. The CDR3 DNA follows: TGTGCCAGCAGTGAGACCCACAGACAGGCCACTAATGAAAAACTGTTTTTT. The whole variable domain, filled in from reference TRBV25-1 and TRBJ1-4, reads EADIYQTPRYLVIGTGKKITLECSQTMGHDKMYWYQQDPGMELHLIHYSYGVNSTEKGDLSSESTVSRIRTEHFPLTLESARPSHTSQYLCASSETHRQATNEKLFFGSGTQLSVL.

The chain's CDR3 is CASSLVYQGAFGDTQYF. DNA for the CDR3: TGTGCCAGCAGCTTAGTTTACCAGGGGGCTTTTGGAGATACGCAGTATTTT. V and J are TRBV7-9 and TRBJ2-3, with 8 bases matching TRBD1. The trim removed 1 base at V and 5 bases at J, leaving 11 bases unmatched. The CDR3 loop spans 17 amino acids. Germline CDR1 is SEHNR and CDR2 is FQNEAQ (reference sequence).

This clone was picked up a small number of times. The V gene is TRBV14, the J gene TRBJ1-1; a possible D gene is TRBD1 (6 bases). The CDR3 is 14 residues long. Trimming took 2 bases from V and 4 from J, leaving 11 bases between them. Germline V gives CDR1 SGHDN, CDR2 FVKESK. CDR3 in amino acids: CASSQRQVSTEAFF. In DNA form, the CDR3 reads TGTGCCAGCAGCCAAAGACAGGTCTCCACTGAAGCTTTCTTT.